This T cell receptor (beta chain) was sequenced for a study of blood T cells in healthy people across ages. Findings and caveats of the study: Shifts in expanded clonotypes may have been confounded by donor CMV status, which was unknown. Unsorted PBMCs ruled out conclusive naive versus antigen-experienced comparison.

Deletions cut 3 bases from V and 3 bases from J, with 12 bases between. This CDR3 is built from 15 residues. Germline lookup yields CDR1 GTSNPN and CDR2 SVGIG (reference sequence). This clonotype has a handful of counts. Its antigen is not identified. A second PCR of roughly 7 to 11 cycles used a sample-barcoded 5' primer and a J-beta primer mix. A template-switch adaptor containing 12 random nucleotides labeled each cDNA molecule. One entry per CDR3 protein results from TCRdb running MiXCR on the 5' RACE reads. Among 650,000 to 700,000 distinct CDR3 sequences listed, about a third were seen once. The sequence came from an elderly woman in good health. This sequence joins TRBV30 and TRBJ2-6, with a possible D match to TRBD1 (6 bases). What was sequenced was blood. CDR3 nucleotides: TGTGCCTGGAGGGCACAGGGTCTTGGGGCCAACGTCCTGACTTTC. Protein: CAWRAQGLGANVLTF.